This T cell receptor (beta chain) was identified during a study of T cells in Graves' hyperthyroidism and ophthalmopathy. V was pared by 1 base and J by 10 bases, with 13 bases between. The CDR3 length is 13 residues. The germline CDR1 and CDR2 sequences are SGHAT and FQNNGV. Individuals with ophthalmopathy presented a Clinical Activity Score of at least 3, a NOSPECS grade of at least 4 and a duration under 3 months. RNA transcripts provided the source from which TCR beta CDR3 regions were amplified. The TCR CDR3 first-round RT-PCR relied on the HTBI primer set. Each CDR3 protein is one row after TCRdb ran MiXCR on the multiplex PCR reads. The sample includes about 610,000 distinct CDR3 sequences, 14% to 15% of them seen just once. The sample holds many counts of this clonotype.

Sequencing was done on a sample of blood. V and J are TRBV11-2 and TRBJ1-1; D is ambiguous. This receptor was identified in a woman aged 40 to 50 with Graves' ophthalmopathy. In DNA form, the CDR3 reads TGTGCCAGCAGCTTAGGGTCTACAGAGGGAGCTTTCTTT. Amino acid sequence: CASSLGSTEGAFF. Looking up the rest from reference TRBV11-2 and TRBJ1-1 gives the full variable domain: EAGVAQSPRYKIIEKRQSVAFWCNPISGHATLYWYQQILGQGPKLLIQFQNNGVVDDSQLPKDRFSAERLKGVDSTLKIQPAKLEDSAVYLCASSLGSTEGAFFGQGTRLTVV.